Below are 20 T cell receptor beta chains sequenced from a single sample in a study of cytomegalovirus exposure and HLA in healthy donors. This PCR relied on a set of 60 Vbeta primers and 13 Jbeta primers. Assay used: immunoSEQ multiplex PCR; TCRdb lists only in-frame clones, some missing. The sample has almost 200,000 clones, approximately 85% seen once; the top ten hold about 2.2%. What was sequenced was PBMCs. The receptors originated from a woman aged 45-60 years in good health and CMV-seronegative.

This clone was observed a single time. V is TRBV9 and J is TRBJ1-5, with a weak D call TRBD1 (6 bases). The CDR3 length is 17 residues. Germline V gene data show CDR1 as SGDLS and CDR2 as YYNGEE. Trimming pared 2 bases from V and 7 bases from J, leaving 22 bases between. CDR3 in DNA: TGTGCCAGCAGCGTCATATCTGGGGGACAAGCACCACAGCCCCAGCATTTT. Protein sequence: CASSVISGGQAPQPQHF.

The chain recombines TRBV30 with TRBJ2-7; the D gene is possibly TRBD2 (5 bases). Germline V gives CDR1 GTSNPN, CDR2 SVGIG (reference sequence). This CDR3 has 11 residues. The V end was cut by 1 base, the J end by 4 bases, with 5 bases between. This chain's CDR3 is CAWSAGYEQYF. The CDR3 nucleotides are TGTGCCTGGAGTGCGGGGTACGAGCAGTACTTC.

The CDR3 region is CASSRTGSGNTIYF. CDR3 in DNA: TGTGCCAGCTCAAGGACAGGGTCTGGAAACACCATATATTTT. The chain carries TRBV18 and TRBJ1-3; 8 nucleotides line up with TRBD1. The CDR3 loop spans 14 amino acids. The trim removed 5 bases at V and 1 base at J, leaving 1 base unmatched. The V gene's germline CDR1 is KGHSH and CDR2 LQKENI.

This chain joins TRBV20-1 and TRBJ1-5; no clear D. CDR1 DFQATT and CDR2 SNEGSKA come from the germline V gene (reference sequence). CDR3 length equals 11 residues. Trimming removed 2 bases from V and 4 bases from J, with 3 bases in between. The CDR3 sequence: CSARSNQPQHF. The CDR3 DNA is TGCAGTGCTAGATCTAATCAGCCCCAGCATTTT.

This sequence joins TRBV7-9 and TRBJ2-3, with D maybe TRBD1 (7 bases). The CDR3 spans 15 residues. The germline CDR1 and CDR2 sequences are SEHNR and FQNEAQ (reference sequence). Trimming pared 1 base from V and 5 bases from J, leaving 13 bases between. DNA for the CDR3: TGTGCCAGCAGCTTAGAGACAGGGAGGAAAGATACGCAGTATTTT. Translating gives CASSLETGRKDTQYF. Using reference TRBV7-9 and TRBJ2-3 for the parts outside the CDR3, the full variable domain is DTGVSQNPRHKITKRGQNVTFRCDPISEHNRLYWYRQTLGQGPEFLTYFQNEAQLEKSRLLSDRFSAERPKGSFSTLEIQRTEQGDSAMYLCASSLETGRKDTQYFGPGTRLTVL.

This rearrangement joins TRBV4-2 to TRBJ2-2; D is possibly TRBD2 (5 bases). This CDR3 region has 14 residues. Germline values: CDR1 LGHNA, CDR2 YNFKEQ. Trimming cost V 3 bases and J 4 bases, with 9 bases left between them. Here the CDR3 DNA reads TGTGCCAGCAGCCATCCAGGAGGCACCGGGGAGCTGTTTTTT. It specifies CASSHPGGTGELFF.

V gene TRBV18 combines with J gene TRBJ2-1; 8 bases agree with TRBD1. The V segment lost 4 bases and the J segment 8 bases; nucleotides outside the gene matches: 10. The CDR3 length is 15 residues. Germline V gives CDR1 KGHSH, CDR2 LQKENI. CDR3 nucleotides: TGTGCCAGCTCACGAAACAGGGGGACGGGGGATGAGCAGTTCTTC. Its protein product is CASSRNRGTGDEQFF.

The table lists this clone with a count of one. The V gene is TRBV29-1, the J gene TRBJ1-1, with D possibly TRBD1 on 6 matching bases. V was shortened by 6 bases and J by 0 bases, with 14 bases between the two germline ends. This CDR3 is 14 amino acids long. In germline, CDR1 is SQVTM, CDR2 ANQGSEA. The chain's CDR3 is CSVPRGPMNTEAFF. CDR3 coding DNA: TGCAGCGTCCCCAGGGGCCCCATGAACACTGAAGCTTTCTTT.

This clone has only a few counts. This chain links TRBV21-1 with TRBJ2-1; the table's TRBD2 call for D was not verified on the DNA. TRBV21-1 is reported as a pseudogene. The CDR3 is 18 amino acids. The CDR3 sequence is CASSKTSVLENVHNEQFF. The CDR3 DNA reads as TGTGCCAGCAGCAAAACCTCTGTCTTAGAGAACGTACACAATGAGCAGTTCTTC.

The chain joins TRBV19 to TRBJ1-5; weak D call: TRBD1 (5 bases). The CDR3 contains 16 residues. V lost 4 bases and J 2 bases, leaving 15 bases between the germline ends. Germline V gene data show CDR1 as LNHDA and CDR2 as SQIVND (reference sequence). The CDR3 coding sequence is TGTGCCAGTAGTAAATACAGGAGCTCTGGCAATCAGCCCCAGCATTTT. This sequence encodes CASSKYRSSGNQPQHF.

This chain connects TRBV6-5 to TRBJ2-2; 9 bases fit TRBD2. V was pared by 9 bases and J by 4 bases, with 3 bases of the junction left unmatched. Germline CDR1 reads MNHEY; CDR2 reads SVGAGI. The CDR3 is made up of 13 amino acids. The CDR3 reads CASTSGRTGELFF. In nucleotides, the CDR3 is TGTGCCAGTACTAGCGGGCGCACCGGGGAGCTGTTTTTT.

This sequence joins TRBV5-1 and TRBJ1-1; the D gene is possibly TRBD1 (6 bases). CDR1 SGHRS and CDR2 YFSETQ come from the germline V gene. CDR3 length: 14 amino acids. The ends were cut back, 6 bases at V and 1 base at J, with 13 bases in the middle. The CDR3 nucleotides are TGCGCCAGCACCCTGGACAGCGGGAACACTGAAGCTTTCTTT. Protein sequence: CASTLDSGNTEAFF.

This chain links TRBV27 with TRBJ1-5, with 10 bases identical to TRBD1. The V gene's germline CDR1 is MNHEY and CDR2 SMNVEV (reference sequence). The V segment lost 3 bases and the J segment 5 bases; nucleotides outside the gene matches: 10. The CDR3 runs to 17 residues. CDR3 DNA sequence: TGTGCCAGCAGTTTCGGGGGGACAGGGGCTATTCATCAGCCCCAGCATTTT. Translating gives CASSFGGTGAIHQPQHF.

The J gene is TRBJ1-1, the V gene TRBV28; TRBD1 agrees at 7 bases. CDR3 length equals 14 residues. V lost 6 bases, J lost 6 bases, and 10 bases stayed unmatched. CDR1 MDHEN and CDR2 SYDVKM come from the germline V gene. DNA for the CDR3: TGTGCCAGCAGCCTATACGGACAGGTGGCTGAAGCTTTCTTT. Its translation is CASSLYGQVAEAFF. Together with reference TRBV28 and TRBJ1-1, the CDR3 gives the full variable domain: DVKVTQSSRYLVKRTGEKVFLECVQDMDHENMFWYRQDPGLGLRLIYFSYDVKMKEKGDIPEGYSVSREKKERFSLILESASTNQTSMYLCASSLYGQVAEAFFGQGTRLTVV.

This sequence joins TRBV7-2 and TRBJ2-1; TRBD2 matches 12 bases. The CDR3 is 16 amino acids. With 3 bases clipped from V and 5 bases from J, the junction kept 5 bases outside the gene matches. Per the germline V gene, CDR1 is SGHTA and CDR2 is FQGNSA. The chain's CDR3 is CASSFIASGRDNEQFF. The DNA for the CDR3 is TGTGCCAGCAGCTTCATCGCTAGCGGGAGGGACAATGAGCAGTTCTTC.

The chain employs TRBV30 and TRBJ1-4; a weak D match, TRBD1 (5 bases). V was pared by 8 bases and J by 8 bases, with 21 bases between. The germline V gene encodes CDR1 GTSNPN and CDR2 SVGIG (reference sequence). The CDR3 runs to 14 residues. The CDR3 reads CAAPSGVRPEKLFF. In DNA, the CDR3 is TGTGCCGCACCCTCGGGGGTTCGCCCGGAAAAACTGTTTTTT.

The CDR3 coding sequence is TGTGCCAGCAGCTTAACCGCGGGGATCAGCAATGAGCAGTTCTTC. This gives the protein CASSLTAGISNEQFF. The chain joins TRBV11-2 to TRBJ2-1, with D possibly being TRBD2 (6 bases). This CDR3 has 15 residues. Trimming took off 2 bases at V and 6 bases at J, with 14 bases between the two ends. Per the germline V gene, CDR1 is SGHAT and CDR2 is FQNNGV.

CDR3 region: CASSLRMSGATGELFF. The CDR3 DNA follows: TGTGCCAGCAGTTTACGCATGTCGGGAGCTACCGGGGAGCTGTTTTTT. The chain uses TRBV28 and TRBJ2-2, with D perhaps TRBD2 (6 bases). Germline CDR1 is MDHEN and CDR2 is SYDVKM. There are 16 residues in the CDR3. V lost 2 bases and J lost 5, with 15 bases in between.

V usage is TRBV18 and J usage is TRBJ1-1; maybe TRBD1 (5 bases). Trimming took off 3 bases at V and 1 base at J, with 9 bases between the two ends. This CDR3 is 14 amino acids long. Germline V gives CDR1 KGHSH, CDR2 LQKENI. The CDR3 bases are TGTGCCAGCTCACCTGGACAAGCGAACACTGAAGCTTTCTTT. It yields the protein CASSPGQANTEAFF.

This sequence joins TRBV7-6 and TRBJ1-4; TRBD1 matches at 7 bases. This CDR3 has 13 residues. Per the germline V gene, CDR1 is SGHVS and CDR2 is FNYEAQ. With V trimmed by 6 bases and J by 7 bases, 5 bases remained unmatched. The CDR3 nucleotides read TGTGCCAGCAGGGGACAGCCAAGTGAAAAACTGTTTTTT. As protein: CASRGQPSEKLFF.